These 15 T cell receptor beta chains originate from one sample sequenced in a study of blood T cell repertoires in COVID-19. Sequencing was performed with immunoSEQ multiplex PCR; in TCRdb, only in-frame clones are kept and a portion is missing. The data contain about 160,000 clones, about 80% of them singletons. Material for sequencing was PBMCs or T cells enriched from blood (not recorded which). Receptors originate from a woman aged 60-75 years who had recovered from COVID-19.

This chain uses TRBV29-1 with TRBJ2-3; perhaps TRBD2 as D (6 bases). This CDR3 is 17 amino acids long. The germline V gene has CDR1 SQVTM and CDR2 ANQGSEA. V lost 1 base, J lost 3 bases, and 20 bases lay in between. Written as DNA, the CDR3 is TGCAGCGTTGAAGGAGGTGAGACGACTAGAAGGACAGATACGCAGTATTTT. Encoded protein: CSVEGGETTRRTDTQYF.

The chain is built from TRBV12-3 or TRBV12-4 and TRBJ1-1; the D gene is possibly TRBD1 (6 bases). The V gene lost 5 bases and the J gene lost 8 bases, with 15 bases spanning the gap. The CDR3 consists of 13 residues. CDR3 nucleotide sequence: TGTGCCAGCAGTACAAGGGGACATGCAGAAGCTTTCTTT. Protein sequence: CASSTRGHAEAFF.

The V and J genes are TRBV5-1 and TRBJ2-2, with TRBD1 matching 8 bases. Germline CDR1 is SGHRS and CDR2 is YFSETQ. Trimming took 0 bases from V and 3 from J; bases not matched to a gene: 7. The CDR3 has 17 residues. The CDR3 DNA sequence: TGCGCCAGCAGCTTGGTCCCAGGGGGCTGGGACACCGGGGAGCTGTTTTTT. It specifies CASSLVPGGWDTGELFF.

The rearrangement joins TRBV18 to TRBJ1-4, with D perhaps TRBD1 (6 bases). Germline V lookup: CDR1 KGHSH, CDR2 LQKENI. This CDR3 spans 15 amino acids. Trimming shortened V by 4 bases and J by 4 bases, and 13 bases separated the two germline ends. The CDR3 sequence is CASSLKTGGNEKLFF. The CDR3 region has the DNA TGTGCCAGCTCACTTAAGACAGGCGGTAATGAAAAACTGTTTTTT.

The chain uses TRBV29-1 and TRBJ1-1; 10 bases are shared with TRBD1. The CDR3 length is 14 residues. Unmatched junction bases numbered 0, after V lost 1 base and J lost 1 base. CDR1 is SQVTM and CDR2 is ANQGSEA in the germline V gene. In DNA form, the CDR3 reads TGCAGCGTTGAAGGACAGGGGGCGAACACTGAAGCTTTCTTT. Protein product: CSVEGQGANTEAFF.

J is TRBJ1-1 and V is TRBV29-1; D call uncertain. Looked up from germline, CDR1 is SQVTM and CDR2 is ANQGSEA. The CDR3 totals 14 residues. The V gene lost 4 bases and the J gene lost 1 base, with 13 bases spanning the gap. CDR3 sequence: CSVAPLRENTEAFF. The CDR3 nucleotides read TGCAGCGTTGCCCCACTACGGGAGAACACTGAAGCTTTCTTT. Filled out from reference TRBV29-1 and TRBJ1-1, the complete variable domain reads SAVISQKPSRDICQRGTSLTIQCQVDSQVTMMFWYRQQPGQSLTLIATANQGSEATYESGFVIDKFPISRPNLTFSTLTVSNMSPEDSSIYLCSVAPLRENTEAFFGQGTRLTVV.

V gene TRBV11-2 combines with J gene TRBJ1-4; 12 nucleotides align to TRBD1. With V trimmed by 2 bases and J by 3 bases, 4 bases remained unmatched. Per the germline V gene, CDR1 is SGHAT and CDR2 is FQNNGV. The CDR3 covers 17 residues. The CDR3, as DNA: TGTGCCAGCAGCTTAACCGGGACAGGGGGCCCTAATGAAAAACTGTTTTTT. This gives the protein CASSLTGTGGPNEKLFF.

The gene calls are TRBV29-1 and TRBJ2-3, with TRBD2 matching 10 bases. This CDR3 spans 13 amino acids. Germline V gene lookup returns CDR1 SQVTM and CDR2 ANQGSEA. J lost 8 bases, V lost 4 bases, and 6 bases had no gene match. For the CDR3, the DNA is TGCAGCGTTGCACCGACTAGCGGGCGTACGCAGTATTTT. Protein product: CSVAPTSGRTQYF.

The gene calls are TRBV4-2 and TRBJ1-1, with D hard to call. The CDR3 runs 13 residues. The germline V gene has CDR1 LGHNA and CDR2 YNFKEQ. Trimming took 4 bases from V and 3 from J, leaving 9 bases between them. The CDR3 DNA reads as TGTGCCAGCAGCCCCGCGGTACACACTGAAGCTTTCTTT. Translated: CASSPAVHTEAFF.

The rearrangement uses TRBV30 and TRBJ1-2, with 10 bases identical to TRBD1. Germline lookup yields CDR1 GTSNPN and CDR2 SVGIG (reference sequence). J gave up 3 bases and V 6 bases, and 7 bases lay outside the gene matches. This CDR3 spans 14 amino acids. DNA for the CDR3: TGTGCCTGCCCGACGGGGACAGGGGACTATGGCTACACCTTC. Amino acid sequence: CACPTGTGDYGYTF.

This clone was seen a handful of times. The rearrangement links TRBV10-1 to TRBJ2-7; tentative D call: TRBD2 (6 bases). CDR3 length: 15 residues. The germline V and J ends were trimmed by 6 bases and 3 bases, with 18 bases remaining between them. The germline CDR1 and CDR2 sequences are WNHNN and SYGVQD (reference sequence). CDR3 nucleotides: TGCGCCAGCAGCGATGGGGGGACGGTCGGCTACGAGCAGTACTTC. It yields the protein CASSDGGTVGYEQYF.

This clone was detected ten times or more. The CDR3 reads CASKEGTGATQPQHF. The CDR3 region has the DNA TGTGCCAGCAAGGAAGGGACAGGGGCGACTCAGCCCCAGCATTTT. The rearrangement uses TRBV2 and TRBJ1-5; 10 bases are a match to TRBD1. This CDR3 is built from 15 residues. Trimming cost V 7 bases and J 6 bases; bases outside gene matches: 9. Germline-derived CDR1 and CDR2 are SNHLY and FYNNEI.

The chain links TRBV29-1 to TRBJ1-5; possible D gene TRBD1, 5 bases. The V end lost 5 bases, the J end lost 7 bases, and 24 bases lay between the germline ends. CDR3 length: 16 amino acids. Germline V gene data show CDR1 as SQVTM and CDR2 as ANQGSEA. CDR3 sequence reads: CSVIAVGGGKGQPQHF. The CDR3 DNA reads TGCAGCGTTATAGCAGTGGGGGGAGGAAAGGGGCAGCCCCAGCATTTT.

The J gene is TRBJ1-2, the V gene TRBV5-1; D unclear. Per the germline V gene, CDR1 is SGHRS and CDR2 is YFSETQ. CDR3 length equals 12 residues. V lost 4 bases, J lost 4 bases, and 8 bases lay in between. The CDR3: CASSPAGYGYTF. The CDR3 nucleotides read TGCGCCAGCAGCCCCGCCGGCTATGGCTACACCTTC.

This clone was detected only once. The genes are TRBV12-5 and TRBJ2-5, with a tentative D call TRBD1 (5 bases). Germline CDR1 reads LGHNT; CDR2 reads FRNRAP. V lost 1 base to trimming and J lost 5 bases, with 14 bases between them. The CDR3 totals 15 residues. The CDR3: CASGLGRVGYETQYF. The DNA for the CDR3 is TGTGCTAGTGGTTTGGGCAGGGTAGGGTACGAGACCCAGTACTTC.